This entry lists 32 T cell receptor beta chains sequenced from one sample in a study of cytomegalovirus exposure and HLA in healthy donors. In the PCR, 60 Vbeta and 13 Jbeta primers were used. The method was immunoSEQ multiplex PCR; TCRdb's version includes in-frame clones alone and lacks a portion of them. The sample shows roughly 240,000 clones, just under 80% of them seen only once. The sequencing input was PBMCs. These receptor sequences come from a boy younger than 18 in good health and CMV-seronegative.

The CDR3 loop is CAWSSGRLGLAFF. The CDR3 region has the DNA TGTGCCTGGAGCTCCGGGAGGCTCGGGCTAGCTTTCTTT. This chain joins TRBV30 and TRBJ1-1; no clear D. CDR3 size: 13 residues. V lost 3 bases, J lost 10 bases, and 18 bases lay in between. From germline, CDR1 is GTSNPN and CDR2 SVGIG (reference sequence).

The chain carries TRBV19 and TRBJ1-4; 9 positions match TRBD1. With 9 bases clipped from V and 6 bases from J, the junction kept 11 bases outside the gene matches. CDR3 length: 15 amino acids. CDR1 is LNHDA, CDR2 SQIVND, per germline (reference sequence). The CDR3 protein is CASSGQGGRYEKLFF. DNA for the CDR3: TGTGCCAGCTCGGGACAGGGCGGACGGTATGAAAAACTGTTTTTT.

This clone came up once. The chain has TRBV5-1 and TRBJ2-1, with 8 positions matching TRBD1. Germline V CDR1 and CDR2: SGHRS, YFSETQ. The J segment lost 4 bases and the V segment lost 3 bases, leaving 12 bases of the junction unmatched. CDR3 length equals 17 residues. CDR3: CASSSDRGQTRYNEQFF. The DNA of the CDR3 is TGCGCCAGCAGCTCTGACAGGGGTCAGACCAGATACAATGAGCAGTTCTTC.

The J gene is TRBJ1-4, the V gene TRBV27; the D is unclear. CDR1 and CDR2 from the germline V gene are MNHEY and SMNVEV (reference sequence). This CDR3 comprises 14 residues. V lost 4 bases, J lost 8 bases, and 14 bases lay in between. The DNA of the CDR3 is TGTGCCAGCAGTTCTAGACGCGTCCAGGAAAAACTGTTTTTT. Translating it yields CASSSRRVQEKLFF.

This chain's CDR3 is CASSPGTGPASTEAFF. The CDR3 region has the DNA TGTGCCAGCAGCCCGGGGACAGGCCCAGCGAGCACTGAAGCTTTCTTT. V usage is TRBV11-2 and J usage is TRBJ1-1; 8 bases match TRBD1. In germline, CDR1 is SGHAT, CDR2 FQNNGV. The V segment lost 5 bases and the J segment 4 bases; nucleotides outside the gene matches: 12. CDR3 length equals 16 residues.

This clone showed up just once. This chain uses TRBV5-1 with TRBJ1-6; possibly TRBD1 for D (5 bases). V dropped 0 bases and J dropped 8 bases, with 12 bases sitting between them. The CDR3 consists of 15 residues. The germline CDR1 and CDR2 sequences are SGHRS and YFSETQ. CDR3 nucleotides: TGCGCCAGCAGCTTGGATGCAGGGCAGGATTCACCCCTCCACTTT. It encodes CASSLDAGQDSPLHF.

The rearrangement links TRBV5-6 to TRBJ2-7; 9 bases map to TRBD1. There are 16 residues in the CDR3. CDR1 is SGHDT and CDR2 is YYEEEE in the germline V gene. The V segment lost 4 bases and the J segment 5 bases; nucleotides outside the gene matches: 13. CDR3 in DNA: TGTGCCAGCAGCAAGCGATCTGGGACAGGGTTCCACGAGCAGTACTTC. Protein: CASSKRSGTGFHEQYF.

This clone has only a few counts. The J gene is TRBJ2-7, the V gene TRBV7-6, with D possibly matching TRBD2 (5 bases). CDR3 length: 14 amino acids. Germline lookup yields CDR1 SGHVS and CDR2 FNYEAQ. V lost 5 bases and J 9 bases, leaving 20 bases between the germline ends. The CDR3 spells CASSPDEGVPVQYF. Here the CDR3 DNA reads TGTGCCAGCAGCCCGGATGAGGGAGTACCGGTGCAGTACTTC.

The chain uses TRBV5-1 and TRBJ2-5; 15 nucleotides match TRBD2. Germline assignment: CDR1 SGHRS and CDR2 YFSETQ. V shed 2 bases, J shed 4 bases, and the junction held 3 bases outside the gene matches. The CDR3 is made up of 16 amino acids. The CDR3 loop is CASSFGLAGGAETQYF. The DNA of the CDR3 is TGCGCCAGCAGCTTCGGACTAGCGGGGGGGGCAGAGACCCAGTACTTC.

This clone has a handful of counts. V is TRBV7-9 and J is TRBJ2-3, with D uncertain. This CDR3 region has 15 residues. The germline CDR1 and CDR2 sequences are SEHNR and FQNEAQ (reference sequence). Trimming took 5 bases from V and 2 from J, leaving 14 bases between them. The CDR3 coding sequence is TGTGCCAGCAGCCCACTCGCTAGATCCACAGATACGCAGTATTTT. This codes for CASSPLARSTDTQYF.

V usage is TRBV19 and J usage is TRBJ2-3; D unresolved. This CDR3 comprises 13 residues. V was cut by 5 bases and J by 1 base, with 7 bases left in between. Germline loops: CDR1 LNHDA, CDR2 SQIVND (reference sequence). CDR3 in amino acids: CASSALGTDTQYF. The CDR3 DNA is TGTGCCAGTAGTGCGTTGGGCACAGATACGCAGTATTTT.

The chain combines TRBV18 with TRBJ1-5; 7 nucleotides agree with TRBD1. The CDR3 contains 14 residues. V lost 5 bases to trimming and J lost 16 bases; unmatched junction nucleotides: 17. Per germline, CDR1 KGHSH and CDR2 LQKENI. The CDR3, as DNA: TGTGCCAGCTCATCGTCTCACGCCGGGACAGTCAAACATTTT. This gives the protein CASSSSHAGTVKHF.

The rearrangement joins TRBV11-2 to TRBJ2-7, with 10 nucleotides matching TRBD1. With 1 base clipped from V and 5 bases from J, the junction kept 8 bases outside the gene matches. Germline V gene lookup returns CDR1 SGHAT and CDR2 FQNNGV. This CDR3 contains 16 residues. The CDR3 bases are TGTGCCAGCAGCTTAGGTCGGGACAGGGGAGTCGACGAGCAGTACTTC. As protein: CASSLGRDRGVDEQYF.

The genes are TRBV7-2 and TRBJ1-1; a weak D match, TRBD1 (6 bases). Germline V lookup: CDR1 SGHTA, CDR2 FQGNSA. The CDR3 sequence is 16 residues long. The ends were cut back, 2 bases at V and 5 bases at J, with 18 bases in the middle. The CDR3 loop is CASSLRAGVRGTEAFF. The CDR3 DNA is TGTGCCAGCAGCTTAAGGGCAGGGGTTAGGGGAACTGAAGCTTTCTTT.

In DNA, the CDR3 is TGTGCAAGTCGCTTTCCCTTGATGACGGGGGAATACAATGAGCAGTTCTTC. Encoded protein: CASRFPLMTGEYNEQFF. The gene calls are TRBV12-2 and TRBJ2-1; TRBD2, the table's D call, was not compared with the DNA. TRBV12-2 is a listed pseudogene. The CDR3 runs to 17 residues.

The chain has TRBV21-1 and TRBJ2-1; no check of the table's D call, TRBD2, against the DNA was made. TRBV21-1 is given as a pseudogene. CDR3 size: 17 residues. CDR3 sequence (DNA): TGTGCCAGCAGTCCTCTCTTAGCGGGAGGGCCTATCTATGAGCAGTTCTTC. Encoded protein: CASSPLLAGGPIYEQFF.

This clone was picked up one time. A junction end diverges from the germline sequence, so it may reflect a read error. The V gene is TRBV5-1, the J gene TRBJ1-6; 10 nucleotides line up with TRBD1. CDR3 length: 15 residues. Germline lookup yields CDR1 SGHRS and CDR2 YFSETQ. DNA for the CDR3: TGCACCAGCAGCTTAGACAGGGGGCTGTATTCACCCCTCCACTTT. Protein product: CTSSLDRGLYSPLHF. Full variable domain (rest looked up from reference TRBV5-1 and TRBJ1-6): KAGVTQTPRYLIKTRGQQVTLSCSPISGHRSVSWYQQTPGQGLQFLFEYFSETQRNKGNFPGRFSGRQFSNSRSEMNVSTLELGDSALYLCTSSLDRGLYSPLHFGNGTRLTVT.

The chain recombines TRBV10-1 with TRBJ2-2; TRBD1 matches at 7 bases. With 4 bases clipped from V and 7 bases from J, the junction kept 15 bases outside the gene matches. The germline V gene encodes CDR1 WNHNN and CDR2 SYGVQD (reference sequence). The CDR3 length is 17 residues. This chain's CDR3 is CASSGDTRQGMSGELFF. CDR3 nucleotide sequence: TGCGCCAGCAGTGGGGACACGAGACAGGGTATGAGCGGGGAGCTGTTTTTT.

V and J are TRBV4-2 and TRBJ2-7; 14 nucleotides match TRBD2. In germline, CDR1 is LGHNA, CDR2 YNFKEQ. The V segment lost 1 base and the J segment 4 bases; nucleotides outside the gene matches: 3. CDR3 size: 16 residues. The CDR3 sequence: CASSQVGTSGSYEQYF. The CDR3 coding sequence is TGTGCCAGCAGCCAAGTAGGGACTAGCGGGAGTTACGAGCAGTACTTC.

V is TRBV5-4 and J is TRBJ2-5; tentative D call: TRBD1 (5 bases). Germline-derived CDR1 and CDR2 are SGHNT and YYREEE (reference sequence). Trimming left V 2 bases short and J 0 bases short, with 8 bases between. The CDR3 has 14 amino acids. The CDR3 here is CASSFSTDQETQYF. CDR3 DNA: TGTGCCAGCAGCTTCTCGACAGACCAAGAGACCCAGTACTTC.

The rearrangement links TRBV7-9 to TRBJ2-3; 8 bases match TRBD1. CDR1 is SEHNR, CDR2 FQNEAQ, per germline (reference sequence). V gave up 5 bases and J gave up 0 bases; unmatched junction bases: 10. This CDR3 has 17 amino acids. CDR3 DNA: TGTGCCAGCAGCCCCCGGGACAGGAGACCCAGCACAGATACGCAGTATTTT. It specifies CASSPRDRRPSTDTQYF.

The J gene is TRBJ2-7, the V gene TRBV5-4, with 7 nucleotides matching TRBD1. The CDR3 loop spans 16 amino acids. Germline CDR1 SGHNT, CDR2 YYREEE (reference sequence). J lost 2 bases, V lost 4 bases, and 12 bases had no gene match. CDR3 sequence reads: CASSLGVGTATYEQYF. CDR3 nucleotides: TGTGCCAGCAGCCTCGGTGTCGGGACAGCAACCTACGAGCAGTACTTC.

CDR3 sequence (DNA): TGCAGCGTTGAACCGACAGGGGCCCCCTCGGGTCCAGATACGCAGTATTTT. As protein: CSVEPTGAPSGPDTQYF. This rearrangement joins TRBV29-1 to TRBJ2-3; TRBD1 agrees at 8 bases. V lost 2 bases and J lost 4; bases outside the gene matches: 14. CDR3 size: 17 residues. Looked up from germline, CDR1 is SQVTM and CDR2 is ANQGSEA.

The rearrangement uses TRBV11-2 and TRBJ2-7; D remains unclear. Trimming removed 0 bases from V and 3 bases from J, with 15 bases in between. The germline CDR1 and CDR2 sequences are SGHAT and FQNNGV. This CDR3 contains 16 residues. The DNA for the CDR3 is TGTGCCAGCAGCTTAGAGGGTAGTCAGGTAGGCTACGAGCAGTACTTC. Protein product: CASSLEGSQVGYEQYF.

The CDR3 coding sequence is TGTGCCAGCAGCTTTACCAGGGAATCCCACGAGCAGTACTTC. It specifies CASSFTRESHEQYF. The gene calls are TRBV7-2 and TRBJ2-7; a weak D match, TRBD1 (5 bases). Looked up from germline, CDR1 is SGHTA and CDR2 is FQGNSA. The V end was cut by 3 bases, the J end by 5 bases, with 14 bases between. The CDR3 length is 14 residues.

The chain carries TRBV27 and TRBJ1-1; 10 bases are a match to TRBD1. The germline V gene has CDR1 MNHEY and CDR2 SMNVEV (reference sequence). V shed 4 bases and J 4 bases; nucleotides not matched to a gene: 12. The length of the CDR3 is 17 residues. CDR3 nucleotide sequence: TGTGCCAGCAGTTCACTGACAGGGGGCGCAAGGGTCACTGAAGCTTTCTTT. Its protein is CASSSLTGGARVTEAFF.

The J gene is TRBJ2-2, the V gene TRBV27; 11 bases are shared with TRBD2. Germline V lookup: CDR1 MNHEY, CDR2 SMNVEV (reference sequence). The CDR3 loop spans 15 amino acids. J gave up 6 bases and V 6 bases, and 6 bases lay outside the gene matches. The CDR3 DNA follows: TGTGCCAGCAGCCATAGCGGGGGGGCGGCCGGGGAGCTGTTTTTT. Protein: CASSHSGGAAGELFF.

J is TRBJ1-2 and V is TRBV19; D perhaps matches TRBD1 (5 bases). CDR1 and CDR2 from the germline V gene are LNHDA and SQIVND (reference sequence). The CDR3 runs to 12 residues. The germline V and J ends were trimmed by 6 bases and 4 bases, with 9 bases remaining between them. The CDR3 reads CASRGRGYGYTF. As DNA, the CDR3 is TGTGCCAGTAGGGGGAGGGGCTATGGCTACACCTTC.

The V gene is TRBV30, the J gene TRBJ2-2; a possible D gene is TRBD2 (6 bases). Trimming pared 1 base from V and 4 bases from J, leaving 10 bases between. The germline CDR1 and CDR2 sequences are GTSNPN and SVGIG (reference sequence). CDR3 length: 14 residues. CDR3 in amino acids: CAWSGGGITGELFF. The CDR3 bases are TGTGCCTGGAGTGGGGGAGGTATCACCGGGGAGCTGTTTTTT.

On this clone itself: The sample carries other DNA sequences with the same CDR3. CDR3 coding DNA: TGCAGTTTAGAGGGTAACACTGAAGCTTTCTTT. Translating it yields CSLEGNTEAFF. The V and J genes are TRBV20-1 and TRBJ1-1, with D unclear. Trimming removed 8 bases at V and 2 bases at J, with 9 bases between. Germline V CDR1 and CDR2: DFQATT, SNEGSKA (reference sequence). The CDR3 contains 11 residues.

The chain has TRBV4-1 and TRBJ2-1; 7 nucleotides match TRBD1. Germline V gives CDR1 MGHRA, CDR2 YSYEKL. This CDR3 is built from 15 residues. Trimming cost V 0 bases and J 4 bases; bases outside gene matches: 3. The DNA of the CDR3 is TGCGCCAGCAGCCAAGAGGGACAGACTTACAATGAGCAGTTCTTC. Protein: CASSQEGQTYNEQFF.

The gene calls are TRBV19 and TRBJ2-2; D ambiguous. The CDR3 sequence is 15 residues long. The V end was cut by 4 bases, the J end by 5 bases, with 14 bases between. Germline V CDR1 and CDR2: LNHDA, SQIVND (reference sequence). This chain's CDR3 is CASSRTPRVTGELFF. In nucleotides, the CDR3 is TGTGCCAGTAGTAGAACCCCTCGGGTAACCGGGGAGCTGTTTTTT. The full variable domain, in which reference TRBV19 and TRBJ2-2 provide the parts outside the CDR3, is DGGITQSPKYLFRKEGQNVTLSCEQNLNHDAMYWYRQDPGQGLRLIYYSQIVNDFQKGDIAEGYSVSREKKESFPLTVTSAQKNPTAFYLCASSRTPRVTGELFFGEGSRLTVL.